This T cell receptor (beta chain) was recovered during a study of blood T cell repertoires in COVID-19. Study context: Samples representing acute and convalescent COVID-19 were sourced from the United States, Italy and Spain. Nucleic acid was either cDNA or gDNA, and it came from T cells, B-cell-depleted T cells, or PBMCs.

Trimming cost V 6 bases and J 3 bases; bases outside gene matches: 12. The germline V gene has CDR1 WSHSY and CDR2 SAAADI. This CDR3 contains 16 residues. This clone was seen just once. Original processing methods: Estimated nucleated cell counts came from reference gene primer amplification. Generated by immunoSEQ multiplex PCR, the TCRdb table keeps only in-frame clones and is missing some. V and J calls and clone size are as listed in that table; D and trimming were resolved from the DNA. The sample consists of nearly 200,000 clones, around 80% of them appearing once. This sequence originates from a human donor with acute or convalescent COVID-19. The donor label of this sample is uncertain. This chain joins TRBV10-2 and TRBJ2-7; 9 nucleotides align to TRBD1. Sequenced input: peripheral blood. DNA of the CDR3: TGCGCCAGCAGGGACGAGCGGACAGGGGACCTCTACGAGCAGTACTTC. It specifies CASRDERTGDLYEQYF.